The 26 T cell receptor beta chains in this list originate from one sample, sequenced in a study of T cell repertoires in cytomegalovirus infection. Their antigens are not known. TCRdb analysed the reads with MiXCR anew, one entry per CDR3 protein. Here the sample spans about half a million distinct CDR3 sequences, roughly 34% being singletons. This specimen was cultured PBMCs, taken from culture after CMV antigen stimulation. The origin of the receptors is a human donor in good health (CMV status not recorded). Some clones in this sample may be carry-over from other donors' samples.

The chain carries TRBV5-4 and TRBJ1-6, with D maybe TRBD1 (5 bases). CDR1 SGHNT and CDR2 YYREEE come from the germline V gene (reference sequence). The CDR3 has 16 residues. Trimming pared 3 bases from V and 0 bases from J, leaving 10 bases between. The CDR3 sequence: CASSSDSSSYNSPLHF. The DNA of the CDR3 is TGTGCCAGCAGCTCCGACAGTAGCTCCTATAATTCACCCCTCCACTTT.

This clonotype was counted a few times. The rearrangement uses TRBV6-5 and TRBJ1-1, with 8 bases fitting TRBD1. CDR3 size: 16 residues. V dropped 1 base and J dropped 5; count of bases not matched to a gene: 9. Germline assignment: CDR1 MNHEY and CDR2 SVGAGI. The CDR3 DNA reads as TGTGCCAGCAGTTACTTAGACAGGGGAGAGGGAACTGAAGCTTTCTTT. The encoded protein is CASSYLDRGEGTEAFF.

This CDR3 reads CASSQETSGQETQYF. The CDR3 region has the DNA TGTGCCAGCAGCCAAGAAACTAGCGGCCAAGAGACCCAGTACTTC. The chain has TRBV4-2 and TRBJ2-5, with 8 positions matching TRBD2. The CDR3 loop spans 15 amino acids. The germline V gene has CDR1 LGHNA and CDR2 YNFKEQ. V shed 0 bases, J shed 1 base, and the junction held 1 base outside the gene matches.

V gene TRBV5-1 combines with J gene TRBJ2-2; D may be TRBD2 (5 bases). This CDR3 has 16 amino acids. Per the germline V gene, CDR1 is SGHRS and CDR2 is YFSETQ. V lost 3 bases to trimming and J lost 2 bases, with 14 bases between them. DNA of the CDR3: TGCGCCAGCAGCTCAATTGCGGGCATAAACACCGGGGAGCTGTTTTTT. It codes for CASSSIAGINTGELFF.

V usage is TRBV18 and J usage is TRBJ1-4; D might be TRBD1 (5 bases). V was pared by 3 bases and J by 5 bases, with 16 bases between. CDR3 length: 16 amino acids. Looked up from germline, CDR1 is KGHSH and CDR2 is LQKENI. The CDR3 spells CASSPFPGRWNEKLFF. CDR3 DNA sequence: TGTGCCAGCTCACCCTTTCCGGGACGGTGGAATGAAAAACTGTTTTTT.

This clonotype has only a few counts. The chain joins TRBV6-1 to TRBJ1-2; TRBD1 matches at 7 bases. The CDR3 is made up of 15 amino acids. Looked up from germline, CDR1 is MNHNS and CDR2 is SASEGT. Trimming cost V 6 bases and J 5 bases; bases outside gene matches: 12. As DNA, the CDR3 is TGTGCCAGCAGGGTTATGGGGGCAGGGGGGTATGGCTACACCTTC. Translation: CASRVMGAGGYGYTF.

Concerning this clonotype: One end of the junction is discordant with germline, which a read error may explain. The rearrangement links TRBV12-3 or TRBV12-4 to TRBJ1-2; 9 bases line up with TRBD1. CDR3 length: 16 residues. In DNA form, the CDR3 reads TGTGCCAGCAGCTTCGCCGGGACAGGGTCAAACTTTGGCTACACCTTC. Protein product: CASSFAGTGSNFGYTF.

This clonotype showed up just a few times. V usage is TRBV19 and J usage is TRBJ1-5; no reliable D call. Trimming shortened V by 7 bases and J by 6 bases, and 10 bases separated the two germline ends. Germline V CDR1 and CDR2: LNHDA, SQIVND (reference sequence). This CDR3 spans 12 amino acids. The CDR3 DNA reads as TGTGCCAGTAACGACGGTCGTCAGCCCCAGCATTTT. Protein: CASNDGRQPQHF.

This clonotype was picked up a small number of times. The V and J genes are TRBV4-1 and TRBJ2-7; 13 nucleotides match TRBD2. In germline, CDR1 is MGHRA, CDR2 YSYEKL. This CDR3 has 16 residues. V lost 3 bases, J lost 4 bases, and 6 bases stayed unmatched. The CDR3 nucleotides read TGCGCCAGCAGCCACGTCGGGACTAGCGGGACTTACGAGCAGTACTTC. As protein: CASSHVGTSGTYEQYF.

This clonotype was seen a few times. The chain uses TRBV20-1 and TRBJ2-5, with a tentative D call TRBD1 (6 bases). Per germline, CDR1 DFQATT and CDR2 SNEGSKA (reference sequence). V dropped 3 bases and J dropped 4 bases, with 15 bases sitting between them. The CDR3 contains 14 residues. CDR3: CSARGTGHLETQYF. The CDR3 nucleotides read TGCAGTGCTAGGGGAACAGGGCATTTAGAGACCCAGTACTTC.

This chain uses TRBV6-8 with TRBJ2-5; TRBD2 aligns across 8 bases. The V segment lost 0 bases and the J segment 7 bases; nucleotides outside the gene matches: 13. Germline CDR1 MNHGY, CDR2 SAAAGT. The CDR3 runs 17 residues. This CDR3 reads CASSYSRSASGPWTQYF. CDR3 in DNA: TGTGCCAGCAGTTACTCGAGGTCAGCTAGCGGGCCCTGGACCCAGTACTTC.

This clonotype appeared many times. The chain carries TRBV7-2 and TRBJ2-7; D is tentatively TRBD1 or TRBD2 (6 bases each). CDR3 length equals 12 residues. Germline values: CDR1 SGHTA, CDR2 FQGNSA. CDR3 loop: CAPQKGGYEQYF. The CDR3 nucleotides are TGTGCTCCCCAAAAGGGGGGTTACGAGCAGTACTTC.

The rearrangement uses TRBV7-2 and TRBJ2-6; weak D call: TRBD1 (6 bases). Trimming took 0 bases from V and 0 from J, leaving 9 bases between them. CDR1 is SGHTA, CDR2 FQGNSA, per germline. CDR3 length equals 17 residues. The CDR3 sequence is CASSLASGASGANVLTF. In nucleotides, the CDR3 is TGTGCCAGCAGCTTAGCGTCAGGGGCCTCTGGGGCCAACGTCCTGACTTTC.

This CDR3 reads CASSLNPGRENTQYF. The CDR3 DNA sequence: TGTGCCAGCAGTCTGAACCCGGGACGAGAGAATACGCAGTATTTT. V usage is TRBV27 and J usage is TRBJ2-3, with D tentatively TRBD1 or TRBD2 (5 bases each). Deletions cut 5 bases from V and 7 bases from J, with 19 bases between. Germline V gives CDR1 MNHEY, CDR2 SMNVEV (reference sequence). The CDR3 has 15 residues.

This clonotype was counted only a few times. The chain joins TRBV6-5 to TRBJ2-2; tentatively, D is TRBD1 (5 bases). Germline V lookup: CDR1 MNHEY, CDR2 SVGAGI. The CDR3 covers 15 residues. Trimming stripped 8 bases from V and 7 bases from J, with 20 bases between. The CDR3, as DNA: TGTGCCAGCCGAAGGGGTGGTAGATGGATCGGGGAGCTGTTTTTT. This encodes CASRRGGRWIGELFF.

The genes are TRBV4-1 and TRBJ2-1; weak D call: TRBD1 (5 bases). V dropped 3 bases and J dropped 9 bases, with 21 bases sitting between them. Germline values: CDR1 MGHRA, CDR2 YSYEKL. This CDR3 spans 16 amino acids. The CDR3 protein is CASSHRQGLPQGEQFF. DNA for the CDR3: TGCGCCAGCAGCCATAGACAAGGGCTACCCCAGGGTGAGCAGTTCTTC.

CDR3 sequence (DNA): TGCACCCCCGGGAGGCCACCCGAGAATGAGCAGTTCTTC. Protein product: CTPGRPPENEQFF. This chain joins TRBV29-1 and TRBJ2-1; 7 bases are shared with TRBD2. Germline V CDR1 and CDR2: SQVTM, ANQGSEA. This CDR3 region has 13 residues.

CDR3 coding DNA: TGTGCCAGTAGTATCGTCAGGGGCGGGGAGCTGTTTTTT. Protein product: CASSIVRGGELFF. The chain is built from TRBV19 and TRBJ2-2; a weak D match, TRBD1 (6 bases). Germline-derived CDR1 and CDR2 are LNHDA and SQIVND (reference sequence). This CDR3 spans 13 amino acids. The V gene lost 3 bases and the J gene lost 7 bases, with 9 bases spanning the gap.

Many counts were recorded for this clonotype. This chain links TRBV7-6 with TRBJ2-5, with 9 bases that match TRBD2. CDR3 length: 15 residues. The germline CDR1 and CDR2 sequences are SGHVS and FNYEAQ. V trimming: 5 bases; J trimming: 6 bases; junction bases outside the gene matches: 10. CDR3: CASSQSSGSSQTQYF. CDR3 in DNA: TGTGCCAGCAGCCAGAGTAGCGGGAGTTCGCAGACCCAGTACTTC.

There are a few counts of this clonotype. The V and J genes are TRBV5-6 and TRBJ2-7; the D gene is possibly TRBD1 (7 bases). In germline, CDR1 is SGHDT, CDR2 YYEEEE. The V end was cut by 4 bases, the J end by 5 bases, with 16 bases between. There are 14 residues in the CDR3. The CDR3 loop reads CASSLRRGRHEQYV. The DNA of the CDR3 is TGTGCCAGCAGCCTGAGGAGGGGGCGGCACGAGCAGTACGTC.

This rearrangement joins TRBV12-5 to TRBJ2-1; D unresolved. CDR3 length equals 13 residues. Germline V gives CDR1 LGHNT, CDR2 FRNRAP. V dropped 7 bases and J dropped 6 bases, with 13 bases sitting between them. The CDR3 sequence is CASATSISNEQFF. The DNA for the CDR3 is TGTGCTAGTGCCACGAGTATAAGCAATGAGCAGTTCTTC.

This clonotype showed up just a few times. The chain combines TRBV6-2 or TRBV6-3 with TRBJ2-7, with 9 nucleotides matching TRBD2. Germline V lookup: CDR1 MNHEY, CDR2 SVGEGT. There are 15 residues in the CDR3. The J segment lost 2 bases and the V segment lost 6 bases, leaving 8 bases of the junction unmatched. CDR3 sequence reads: CASSEGLALTYEQYF. The CDR3 region has the DNA TGTGCCAGCAGCGAAGGACTAGCGCTGACCTACGAGCAGTACTTC.

V usage is TRBV28 and J usage is TRBJ1-1; TRBD1 is a possible D gene (6 bases). This CDR3 contains 14 residues. CDR1 and CDR2 (germline): MDHEN, SYDVKM. Deletions cut 6 bases from V and 1 base from J, with 12 bases between. The CDR3: CASSSGQSNTEAFF. For the CDR3, the DNA is TGTGCCAGCAGCTCTGGACAGTCGAACACTGAAGCTTTCTTT.

This clonotype turned up a few times. This chain connects TRBV4-2 to TRBJ1-3; unclear D gene. The CDR3 contains 15 residues. The germline V gene encodes CDR1 LGHNA and CDR2 YNFKEQ. Trimming left V 1 base short and J 4 bases short, with 11 bases between. The CDR3 region has the DNA TGTGCCAGCAGCCAAGTTCAGGACTCGGGAAACACCATATATTTT. It translates to CASSQVQDSGNTIYF.

The chain combines TRBV6-5 with TRBJ2-1, with 9 positions matching TRBD1. There are 14 residues in the CDR3. Trimming took 3 bases from V and 7 from J; bases not matched to a gene: 4. In germline, CDR1 is MNHEY, CDR2 SVGAGI. The CDR3 DNA is TGTGCCAGCAGTTATTTACAGGGGGCTAATGAGCAGTTCTTC. Translated, it gives CASSYLQGANEQFF.

The gene calls are TRBV20-1 and TRBJ2-5, with D possibly called TRBD1 or TRBD2 (5 bases each). The germline gives CDR1 DFQATT, CDR2 SNEGSKA (reference sequence). This CDR3 region has 14 residues. V was clipped by 2 bases and J by 1 base, with 11 bases between them. CDR3 coding DNA: TGCAGTGCTAGACGGGACCCTGTCCAAGAGACCCAGTACTTC. Residues: CSARRDPVQETQYF.